The 26 T cell receptor beta chains in this list originate from one sample, sequenced in a study of immune evolution from preneoplasia to lung adenocarcinoma (dated by TCRdb to the early 2020s). The protocol used for the library was the immunoSEQ multiplex PCR assay. Sourced from immuneACCESS, this table was stored by TCRdb with only in-frame sequences that have V and J called. A share of the clones is absent; for the studies checked, an unresolved V gene accounts for under half, and the remainder has no known explanation. The sample table lists thousands of clones, about four fifths of them with a count of one. Approximately 8% of the sample goes to the ten largest clones. The source material was FFPE adjacent normal lung tissue. These receptor sequences come from a person between 60 and 79 years old with lung adenocarcinoma.

The chain carries TRBV5-6 and TRBJ1-5; D is possibly TRBD1 (5 bases). Germline CDR1 is SGHDT and CDR2 is YYEEEE. The V gene lost 1 base and the J gene lost 6 bases, with 20 bases spanning the gap. This CDR3 is built from 17 residues. In nucleotides, the CDR3 is TGTGCCAGCAGCTTGATGAGGGGCCTCCGGCGGACTCAGCCCCAGCATTTT. It encodes CASSLMRGLRRTQPQHF.

The chain is built from TRBV30 and TRBJ1-3; a possible D gene is TRBD1 (5 bases). CDR1 GTSNPN and CDR2 SVGIG come from the germline V gene (reference sequence). The V end lost 8 bases, the J end lost 4 bases, and 18 bases lay between the germline ends. CDR3 length equals 14 residues. In DNA, the CDR3 is TGTGCCCGGGGCTACCGGGACCGAGGAAACACCATATATTTT. Translation gives CARGYRDRGNTIYF.

The chain combines TRBV10-3 with TRBJ1-3; D call uncertain. V was shortened by 5 bases and J by 0 bases, with 5 bases between the two germline ends. The CDR3 extends over 13 amino acids. Germline V gene lookup returns CDR1 ENHRY and CDR2 SYGVKD. CDR3 coding DNA: TGTGCCATCAGTACAGCCTCTGGAAACACCATATATTTT. This gives the protein CAISTASGNTIYF.

The V gene is TRBV4-2, the J gene TRBJ2-3; possibly TRBD2 for D (6 bases). The CDR3 sequence is 15 residues long. In germline, CDR1 is LGHNA, CDR2 YNFKEQ. V was trimmed by 1 base and J by 6 bases, leaving 14 bases between them. The CDR3 sequence: CASSQVLAGRDTQYF. The CDR3 DNA follows: TGTGCCAGCAGCCAAGTTCTTGCGGGGCGGGATACGCAGTATTTT.

This clone was observed once. The chain links TRBV7-3 to TRBJ2-3; the D gene is possibly TRBD2 (6 bases). Germline CDR1 and CDR2: SGHTA and FQGTGA. V was shortened by 5 bases and J by 2 bases, with 11 bases between the two germline ends. This CDR3 is built from 14 residues. The CDR3 nucleotides read TGTGCCAGCAGCCCGGGGACTTCCACAGATACGCAGTATTTT. This codes for CASSPGTSTDTQYF.

The J gene is TRBJ2-1, the V gene TRBV9; D tentatively reads TRBD1 or TRBD2 (5 bases each). CDR1 and CDR2 (germline): SGDLS, YYNGEE. Trimming shortened V by 0 bases and J by 2 bases, and 12 bases separated the two germline ends. CDR3 length: 16 amino acids. CDR3 sequence: CASSVDIGAAYNEQFF. The DNA for the CDR3 is TGTGCCAGCAGCGTAGATATCGGGGCCGCCTACAATGAGCAGTTCTTC.

The rearrangement uses TRBV5-1 and TRBJ2-1; 9 bases fit TRBD2. The CDR3 contains 15 residues. V was clipped by 4 bases and J by 5 bases; unmatched bases: 7. Germline loops: CDR1 SGHRS, CDR2 YFSETQ. In nucleotides, the CDR3 is TGCGCCAGCAGCCCCGGGACTAGCCGAGACAATGAGCAGTTCTTC. Amino acids: CASSPGTSRDNEQFF.

The V call is TRBV10-3, the J call TRBJ2-3; D is perhaps TRBD2 (7 bases). The V gene's germline CDR1 is ENHRY and CDR2 SYGVKD. The CDR3 spans 15 residues. Trimming pared 3 bases from V and 2 bases from J, leaving 12 bases between. In nucleotides, the CDR3 is TGTGCCATCAGTGACCGGGCGGGGGCCACAGATACGCAGTATTTT. This encodes CAISDRAGATDTQYF.

The chain combines TRBV19 with TRBJ2-7; D could derive from TRBD1 or TRBD2 (5 bases each). The CDR3 length is 15 residues. CDR1 is LNHDA, CDR2 SQIVND, per germline (reference sequence). The germline V and J ends were trimmed by 3 bases and 3 bases, with 15 bases remaining between them. CDR3 DNA: TGTGCCAGTAGTATCTCCGGGGACGCCCTCTACGAGCAGTACTTC. Amino acids: CASSISGDALYEQYF. The complete variable domain, with remaining parts taken from reference TRBV19 and TRBJ2-7, reads DGGITQSPKYLFRKEGQNVTLSCEQNLNHDAMYWYRQDPGQGLRLIYYSQIVNDFQKGDIAEGYSVSREKKESFPLTVTSAQKNPTAFYLCASSISGDALYEQYFGPGTRLTVT.

The chain recombines TRBV5-6 with TRBJ2-5, with D uncertain. V shed 4 bases and J shed 2 bases, with 9 bases lying between them. Looked up from germline, CDR1 is SGHDT and CDR2 is YYEEEE. The CDR3 contains 13 residues. CDR3 residues: CASSRDTQETQYF. As DNA, the CDR3 is TGTGCCAGCAGCCGTGACACGCAAGAGACCCAGTACTTC.

The rearrangement uses TRBV27 and TRBJ2-3, with D possibly called TRBD1 or TRBD2 (7 bases each). CDR1 MNHEY and CDR2 SMNVEV come from the germline V gene (reference sequence). V dropped 6 bases and J dropped 13 bases, with 35 bases sitting between them. The CDR3 is 18 amino acids. CDR3 bases: TGTGCCAGCAGGGGCGACGAGTATCAGGGGGGGCAGGTTATCGGAAAGTATTTT. The encoded protein is CASRGDEYQGGQVIGKYF.

The chain is built from TRBV4-1 and TRBJ1-2; D uncertain. Trimming pared 1 base from V and 1 base from J, leaving 7 bases between. CDR3 length equals 14 residues. Per germline, CDR1 MGHRA and CDR2 YSYEKL. CDR3 residues: CASSQGPLNYGYTF. The DNA of the CDR3 is TGCGCCAGCAGCCAAGGGCCACTTAACTATGGCTACACCTTC.

The rearrangement uses TRBV7-8 and TRBJ1-2; D is undetermined. This CDR3 spans 11 amino acids. Trimming pared 2 bases from V and 7 bases from J, leaving 5 bases between. Germline CDR1 and CDR2: SGHVS and FQNEAQ. The CDR3 sequence: CASSLNGGYTF. In DNA, the CDR3 is TGTGCCAGCAGCTTAAACGGTGGCTACACCTTC.

This clone is a singleton in its sample. CDR3 loop: CASSSRPGLGIDTQYF. CDR3 in DNA: TGTGCCAGCAGCTCTCGGCCGGGACTAGGTATAGATACGCAGTATTTT. The rearrangement links TRBV7-2 to TRBJ2-3, with TRBD2 matching over 8 bases. There are 16 residues in the CDR3. CDR1 SGHTA and CDR2 FQGNSA come from the germline V gene. Germline trimming cut 4 bases from V and 5 bases from J; bases unmatched to any gene: 11. Supplemented by reference TRBV7-2 and TRBJ2-3, the full variable domain reads GAGVSQSPSNKVTEKGKDVELRCDPISGHTALYWYRQSLGQGLEFLIYFQGNSAPDKSGLPSDRFSAERTGGSVSTLTIQRTQQEDSAVYLCASSSRPGLGIDTQYFGPGTRLTVL.

This clone has more than one count but fewer than ten. The chain uses TRBV19 and TRBJ1-6, with TRBD1 as a possible D gene (6 bases). Germline V CDR1 and CDR2: LNHDA, SQIVND (reference sequence). The CDR3 is 13 amino acids. Between the trimmed V and J ends, which lost 7 bases and 7 bases, there was a span of 11 bases. Here the CDR3 reads CASTDRENSPLHF. The CDR3 coding sequence is TGTGCCAGTACGGACAGAGAAAATTCACCCCTCCACTTT.

V gene TRBV2 combines with J gene TRBJ1-1; D call uncertain. The germline V and J ends were trimmed by 7 bases and 1 base, with 13 bases remaining between them. The CDR3 spans 14 residues. In germline, CDR1 is SNHLY, CDR2 FYNNEI. CDR3 loop: CASTTRQTNTEAFF. The CDR3 DNA follows: TGTGCCAGCACAACGAGACAAACGAACACTGAAGCTTTCTTT.

This chain uses TRBV28 with TRBJ1-5; D is unresolved. CDR3 length equals 15 residues. Germline V gene sequence: CDR1 MDHEN, CDR2 SYDVKM. Trimming took 5 bases from V and 6 from J, leaving 17 bases between them. CDR3 in DNA: TGTGCCAGCAGTCTCCCACCCCACTCAGGTCAGCCCCAGCATTTT. Translating gives CASSLPPHSGQPQHF.

The chain combines TRBV28 with TRBJ2-7, with D unresolved. V shed 1 base and J shed 0 bases, with 4 bases lying between them. Germline values: CDR1 MDHEN, CDR2 SYDVKM. This CDR3 has 13 residues. CDR3: CASSLSTSYEQYF. The CDR3 DNA is TGTGCCAGCAGTTTATCTACCTCCTACGAGCAGTACTTC.

The V call is TRBV13, the J call TRBJ2-2, with D possibly matching TRBD1 (5 bases). The ends were cut back, 3 bases at V and 6 bases at J, with 14 bases in the middle. The CDR3 runs to 15 residues. Germline-derived CDR1 and CDR2 are PRHDT and FYEKMQ (reference sequence). CDR3 coding DNA: TGTGCCAGCAGCTTCGGGCAGGGAATGGCCGGGGAGCTGTTTTTT. It codes for CASSFGQGMAGELFF.

This clone was detected only a few times. The chain carries TRBV5-1 and TRBJ2-2; tentatively, D is TRBD2 (6 bases). CDR3 length: 15 residues. V was cut by 1 base and J by 6 bases, with 13 bases left in between. Germline V gene data show CDR1 as SGHRS and CDR2 as YFSETQ. In DNA, the CDR3 is TGCGCCAGCAGCTTGAGATCTACGGGGGCCGGGGAGCTGTTTTTT. This codes for CASSLRSTGAGELFF.

The genes are TRBV14 and TRBJ2-7; D uncertain. V was clipped by 1 base and J by 3 bases, with 13 bases between them. CDR1 and CDR2 (germline): SGHDN, FVKESK. CDR3 length equals 15 residues. CDR3 region: CASSQGLSSNYEQYF. The CDR3 DNA follows: TGTGCCAGCAGCCAAGGTTTGAGCAGTAACTACGAGCAGTACTTC.

This sequence joins TRBV7-9 and TRBJ2-2, with D unresolved. This CDR3 comprises 14 residues. V lost 9 bases and J lost 2, with 13 bases in between. CDR1 is SEHNR, CDR2 FQNEAQ, per germline (reference sequence). The CDR3 here is CASPPPRNTGELFF. CDR3 DNA sequence: TGTGCCAGTCCGCCTCCGAGAAACACCGGGGAGCTGTTTTTT.

The rearrangement links TRBV29-1 to TRBJ2-5; tentatively, D is TRBD1 or TRBD2 (5 bases each). The ends were cut back, 3 bases at V and 0 bases at J, with 17 bases in the middle. This CDR3 is 16 amino acids long. The germline CDR1 and CDR2 sequences are SQVTM and ANQGSEA. The CDR3 DNA follows: TGCAGCGTTGATTTATTCTGGGACCGCAACCAAGAGACCCAGTACTTC. It encodes CSVDLFWDRNQETQYF.

The chain is built from TRBV30 and TRBJ2-7; the match to TRBD1 covers 7 bases. V shed 4 bases and J 4 bases; nucleotides not matched to a gene: 16. The CDR3 consists of 16 residues. In germline, CDR1 is GTSNPN, CDR2 SVGIG (reference sequence). In DNA, the CDR3 is TGTGCCTGGAATGATCCCCGACAGGGCGCTCGGTACGAGCAGTACTTC. Residues: CAWNDPRQGARYEQYF.

This clone was found once. The J gene is TRBJ1-1, the V gene TRBV5-1, with a weak D call TRBD1 (6 bases). Germline V gene data show CDR1 as SGHRS and CDR2 as YFSETQ. Trimming shortened V by 3 bases and J by 4 bases, and 13 bases separated the two germline ends. The CDR3 contains 14 residues. DNA of the CDR3: TGCGCCAGCAGCTCTGGACAGCAGGGCACTGAAGCTTTCTTT. It specifies CASSSGQQGTEAFF.

The V and J genes are TRBV9 and TRBJ2-2; TRBD2 agrees at 9 bases. The germline CDR1 and CDR2 sequences are SGDLS and YYNGEE. CDR3 size: 16 residues. Germline trimming cut 0 bases from V and 6 bases from J; bases unmatched to any gene: 6. The DNA for the CDR3 is TGTGCCAGCAGCGTAGGGGGACTAGCCTTCTCCGGGGAGCTGTTTTTT. It yields the protein CASSVGGLAFSGELFF.